A single sample is the source of the 20 T cell receptor beta chains below, sequenced in a study of Ad26.COV2.S vaccination and SARS-CoV-2 variants. Sequenced by immunoSEQ multiplex PCR; TCRdb stores in-frame clones only, minus some. The sample carries about 350,000 clones, roughly 94% recorded once. Sequencing used peripheral blood, obtained after recovery from COVID-19. The receptors come from a human donor who had recovered from COVID-19.

V and J are TRBV6-2 or TRBV6-3 and TRBJ1-2; D gene ambiguous. V was clipped by 0 bases and J by 6 bases, with 11 bases between them. This CDR3 comprises 14 residues. Germline values: CDR1 MNHEY, CDR2 SVGEGT. The CDR3 loop is CASSYSLRMDGYTF. The CDR3 DNA is TGTGCCAGCAGTTACTCTCTGAGGATGGATGGCTACACCTTC.

The rearrangement uses TRBV19 and TRBJ1-2, with 7 bases lining up with TRBD1. The V segment lost 7 bases and the J segment 3 bases; nucleotides outside the gene matches: 5. Germline V gene data show CDR1 as LNHDA and CDR2 as SQIVND (reference sequence). CDR3 length: 13 residues. In DNA form, the CDR3 reads TGTGCCAGTACCCCCGGGACAGACTATGGCTACACCTTC. Translated, it gives CASTPGTDYGYTF.

The J gene is TRBJ2-6, the V gene TRBV6-5; D unresolved. This CDR3 is 14 amino acids long. Trimming took off 0 bases at V and 4 bases at J, with 4 bases between the two ends. Germline CDR1 MNHEY, CDR2 SVGAGI. CDR3 sequence: CASSYSGGANVLTF. CDR3 DNA: TGTGCCAGCAGTTACTCCGGGGGGGCCAACGTCCTGACTTTC.

The chain is built from TRBV4-3 and TRBJ2-7; possible D gene TRBD2, 5 bases. Germline CDR1 LGHNA, CDR2 YSLEER. Trimming took 0 bases from V and 6 from J, leaving 15 bases between them. This CDR3 contains 15 residues. The CDR3 region is CASSQEEGISLEQYF. CDR3 DNA sequence: TGCGCCAGCAGCCAAGAAGAGGGAATAAGTCTCGAGCAGTACTTC.

The J gene is TRBJ2-1, the V gene TRBV11-3, with D possibly TRBD2 on 6 matching bases. Germline loops: CDR1 SGHNT, CDR2 YENEEA. Trimming removed 4 bases from V and 4 bases from J, with 8 bases in between. This CDR3 has 13 residues. CDR3 bases: TGTGCCAGCAGCTGGGACTCGTACAATGAGCAGTTCTTC. Its translation is CASSWDSYNEQFF.

This CDR3 reads CSASPAAAGGADTQYF. The CDR3, as DNA: TGCAGTGCTAGTCCTGCTGCCGCGGGGGGGGCAGATACGCAGTATTTT. J is TRBJ2-3 and V is TRBV20-1; 9 nucleotides align to TRBD2. V lost 3 bases to trimming and J lost 4 bases; unmatched junction nucleotides: 11. Germline V lookup: CDR1 DFQATT, CDR2 SNEGSKA (reference sequence). This CDR3 region has 16 residues.

The chain links TRBV5-1 to TRBJ2-2, with TRBD1 identical over 10 bases. CDR1 is SGHRS and CDR2 is YFSETQ in the germline V gene. CDR3 length: 14 residues. V was pared by 4 bases and J by 7 bases, with 4 bases of the junction left unmatched. In DNA, the CDR3 is TGCGCCAGCAGCCAGGGACAGGGGATCGGGGAGCTGTTTTTT. Translating it yields CASSQGQGIGELFF.

This rearrangement joins TRBV5-1 to TRBJ2-7; no firm D call. Deletions cut 4 bases from V and 0 bases from J, with 5 bases between. Germline loops: CDR1 SGHRS, CDR2 YFSETQ. The CDR3 runs 12 residues. CDR3 in amino acids: CASSLISYEQYF. CDR3 in DNA: TGCGCCAGCAGCCTTATCTCCTACGAGCAGTACTTC.

This rearrangement joins TRBV4-1 to TRBJ2-5; D is undetermined. V lost 0 bases and J 6 bases, leaving 8 bases between the germline ends. Per germline, CDR1 MGHRA and CDR2 YSYEKL. The CDR3 runs to 13 residues. In nucleotides, the CDR3 is TGCGCCAGCAGCCAAGATCAAGCGAAGACCCAGTACTTC. It is translated as CASSQDQAKTQYF.

The chain recombines TRBV5-5 with TRBJ1-2, with D perhaps matching TRBD1 (5 bases). Germline CDR1 and CDR2: SGHKS and YYEKEE (reference sequence). The length of the CDR3 is 15 residues. V dropped 1 base and J dropped 3 bases, with 13 bases sitting between them. This chain's CDR3 is CASSLPGAGDYGYTF. In DNA, the CDR3 is TGTGCCAGCAGCTTGCCCGGTGCGGGGGACTATGGCTACACCTTC.

V and J are TRBV11-2 and TRBJ1-1; D gene unclear. The length of the CDR3 is 12 residues. The germline CDR1 and CDR2 sequences are SGHAT and FQNNGV. Trimming pared 1 base from V and 3 bases from J, leaving 3 bases between. The CDR3 here is CASSLVHTEAFF. The CDR3 region has the DNA TGTGCCAGCAGCTTAGTGCACACTGAAGCTTTCTTT.

The DNA for the CDR3 is TGTGCCAGCAGCCAAGGATCCAGGGCGGACGAGCAGTACTTC. It is translated as CASSQGSRADEQYF. This chain uses TRBV4-2 with TRBJ2-7; D is possibly TRBD1 (5 bases). The CDR3 has 14 amino acids. Between the trimmed V and J ends, which lost 1 base and 5 bases, there was a span of 12 bases. Germline CDR1 is LGHNA and CDR2 is YNFKEQ.

The chain has TRBV14 and TRBJ2-7; 8 nucleotides line up with TRBD1. CDR1 and CDR2 from the germline V gene are SGHDN and FVKESK. The CDR3 has 14 amino acids. The V segment lost 4 bases and the J segment 4 bases; nucleotides outside the gene matches: 6. The CDR3 DNA reads TGTGCCAGCAGCCCAGGGGGCGCATTTTACGAGCAGTACTTC. Its protein product is CASSPGGAFYEQYF. The complete variable domain, with remaining parts taken from reference TRBV14 and TRBJ2-7, reads EAGVTQFPSHSVIEKGQTVTLRCDPISGHDNLYWYRRVMGKEIKFLLHFVKESKQDESGMPNNRFLAERTGGTYSTLKVQPAELEDSGVYFCASSPGGAFYEQYFGPGTRLTVT.

The V gene is TRBV18, the J gene TRBJ2-1; 9 nucleotides agree with TRBD1. V shed 4 bases and J 1 base; nucleotides not matched to a gene: 5. Germline values: CDR1 KGHSH, CDR2 LQKENI. CDR3 length: 16 residues. CDR3 protein: CASSRPGQGSYNEQFF. For the CDR3, the DNA is TGTGCCAGCTCACGACCGGGACAGGGATCCTACAATGAGCAGTTCTTC.

This chain uses TRBV5-6 with TRBJ1-2, with 9 bases identical to TRBD1. Germline V gene sequence: CDR1 SGHDT, CDR2 YYEEEE. The CDR3 has 14 amino acids. After removal of 3 bases from V and 4 bases from J, the junction contained 4 bases not matched to a gene. The CDR3 DNA follows: TGTGCCAGCAGCTCGGCACAGGGGGCCTATGGCTACACCTTC. Amino acid sequence: CASSSAQGAYGYTF.

The rearrangement uses TRBV5-6 and TRBJ1-6; the D gene is possibly TRBD1 (5 bases). CDR3 size: 17 residues. With 0 bases removed from V and 0 bases from J, the gap between germline ends came to 10 bases. Germline V gives CDR1 SGHDT, CDR2 YYEEEE. Here the CDR3 reads CASSLAQASSYNSPLHF. The DNA for the CDR3 is TGTGCCAGCAGCTTGGCACAGGCGAGCTCCTATAATTCACCCCTCCACTTT.

This clone turned up a few times. The rearrangement uses TRBV5-1 and TRBJ2-7; TRBD2 is a possible D gene (7 bases). This CDR3 is 14 amino acids long. Trimming removed 3 bases from V and 4 bases from J, with 14 bases in between. Germline CDR1 reads SGHRS; CDR2 reads YFSETQ. In nucleotides, the CDR3 is TGCGCCAGCAGCTCGGAGGGGGGAGGGTACGAGCAGTACTTC. This encodes CASSSEGGGYEQYF.

This clone was seen only a few times. For the CDR3, the DNA is TGTGCCAGCAGCCGCGGGACTAGCGGGGCCGGGGAGCTGTTTTTT. Translated, it gives CASSRGTSGAGELFF. The chain carries TRBV3-1 (or the pseudogene TRBV3-2) and TRBJ2-2; TRBD2 matches 13 bases. The CDR3 covers 15 residues. V lost 4 bases and J lost 6; bases outside the gene matches: 2. Germline V gene lookup returns CDR1 LGHDT and CDR2 YNNKEL (reference sequence).

The gene calls are TRBV5-6 and TRBJ2-5; possible D gene TRBD2, 5 bases. CDR3 size: 16 residues. Between the trimmed V and J ends, which lost 1 base and 1 base, there was a span of 14 bases. CDR1 SGHDT and CDR2 YYEEEE come from the germline V gene. The CDR3 protein is CASSLRGSRFQETQYF. DNA of the CDR3: TGTGCCAGCAGCTTGCGGGGTTCTCGGTTCCAAGAGACCCAGTACTTC.

V and J are TRBV9 and TRBJ1-3; 9 bases fit TRBD1. Germline V gene data show CDR1 as SGDLS and CDR2 as YYNGEE. CDR3 size: 17 residues. The V gene end was trimmed by 3 bases and the J gene end by 0 bases; junction bases not matched to a gene: 7. The CDR3 DNA follows: TGTGCCAGCAGCGGGGACAGGGCCCATTTCTCTGGAAACACCATATATTTT. Its protein product is CASSGDRAHFSGNTIYF.